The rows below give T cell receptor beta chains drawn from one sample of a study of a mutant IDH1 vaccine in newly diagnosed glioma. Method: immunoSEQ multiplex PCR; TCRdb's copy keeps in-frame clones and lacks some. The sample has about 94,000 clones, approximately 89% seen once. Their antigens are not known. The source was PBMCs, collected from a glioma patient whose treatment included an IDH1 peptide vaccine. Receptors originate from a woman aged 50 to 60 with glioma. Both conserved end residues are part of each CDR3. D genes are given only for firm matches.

CDR3 protein: CSVYKREFVGYEQFF; CDR3 DNA: TGCAGCGTTTATAAGCGGGAATTCGTCGGGTATGAGCAGTTCTTC; J gene: TRBJ2-1; D gene: TRBD2; V gene: TRBV29-1
CDR3 protein: CASSPPLAGGYEQFF; CDR3 DNA: TGTGCCAGCTCACCACCACTAGCGGGAGGCTATGAGCAGTTCTTC; J gene: TRBJ2-1; D gene: TRBD2; V gene: TRBV18
CDR3 protein: CASSLGVATGGADTQYF; CDR3 DNA: TGTGCCAGCAGCTTAGGGGTTGCGACAGGGGGAGCAGATACGCAGTATTTT; J gene: TRBJ2-3; D gene: TRBD1; V gene: TRBV11-2
CDR3 protein: CASSYTRIAPYNEQFF; CDR3 DNA: TGTGCCAGCAGTTACACCCGGATAGCACCCTACAATGAGCAGTTCTTC; J gene: TRBJ2-1; D gene: NA; V gene: TRBV6-6
CDR3 protein: CASSLGLAGVGGETQYF; CDR3 DNA: TGTGCCAGCAGCTTGGGACTAGCGGGAGTAGGGGGAGAGACCCAGTACTTC; J gene: TRBJ2-5; D gene: TRBD2; V gene: TRBV11-2
CDR3 protein: CASSLDRTGGELFF; CDR3 DNA: TGTGCTAGCAGCTTAGACAGAACTGGCGGGGAGCTGTTTTTT; J gene: TRBJ2-2; D gene: NA; V gene: TRBV7-7
CDR3 protein: CASSYWASTGELFF; CDR3 DNA: TGTGCCAGCAGTTACTGGGCCAGCACCGGGGAGCTGTTTTTT; J gene: TRBJ2-2; D gene: NA; V gene: TRBV6-6
CDR3 protein: CASSQDTSNYGYTF; CDR3 DNA: TGCGCCAGCAGCCAAGATACTTCTAACTATGGCTACACCTTC; J gene: TRBJ1-2; D gene: NA; V gene: TRBV4-1
CDR3 protein: CASSPYGTGKQETQYF; CDR3 DNA: TGTGCCAGCAGTCCTTACGGGACAGGGAAACAAGAGACCCAGTACTTC; J gene: TRBJ2-5; D gene: TRBD1; V gene: TRBV28
CDR3 protein: CASSFGTAAANEQFF; CDR3 DNA: TGTGCCAGCAGCTTCGGGACGGCAGCGGCGAATGAGCAGTTCTTC; J gene: TRBJ2-1; D gene: NA; V gene: TRBV11-2